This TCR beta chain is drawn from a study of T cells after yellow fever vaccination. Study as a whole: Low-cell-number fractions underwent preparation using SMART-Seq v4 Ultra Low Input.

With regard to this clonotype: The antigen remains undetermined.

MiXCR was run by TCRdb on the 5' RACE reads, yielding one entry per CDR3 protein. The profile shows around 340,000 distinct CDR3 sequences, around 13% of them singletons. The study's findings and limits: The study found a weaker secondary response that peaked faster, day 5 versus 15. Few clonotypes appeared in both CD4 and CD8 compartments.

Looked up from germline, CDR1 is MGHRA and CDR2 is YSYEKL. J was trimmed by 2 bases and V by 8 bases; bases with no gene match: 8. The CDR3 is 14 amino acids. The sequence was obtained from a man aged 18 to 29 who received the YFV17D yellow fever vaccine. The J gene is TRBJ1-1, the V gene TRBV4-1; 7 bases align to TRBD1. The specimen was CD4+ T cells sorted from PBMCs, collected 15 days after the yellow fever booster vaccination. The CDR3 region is CASYQTGTNTEAFF. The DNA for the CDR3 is TGCGCCAGCTATCAGACAGGGACTAACACTGAAGCTTTCTTT.